Given below is one T cell receptor (beta chain) in context. This sample stems from a study of blood T cell repertoires in COVID-19. Background on the study: PBMCs, B-cell-depleted T cells, or T cells were the source of the cDNA or gDNA that made up the material.

In the study's own analysis: Amplifying reference gene primers gave estimates of nucleated cell counts. Generated by immunoSEQ multiplex PCR, the TCRdb table keeps only in-frame clones and is missing some. V and J calls and clone size are those listed in that table; D and trimming were worked out from the DNA. The data show about 440,000 clones, approximately 90% seen once. Participants were aged about 18 to 100 years from approximately 24 US areas. Each participant's cohort was designated according to participant-reported clinical history. Material: PBMCs or T cells enriched from blood (not recorded which). This clonotype was obtained from a woman between 18 and 30 years old with acute COVID-19.

For the CDR3, the DNA is TGTGCCAGCTCAGGTAGCGGGAACGAGCAGTACTTC. Translated: CASSGSGNEQYF. This chain uses TRBV18 with TRBJ2-7, with 8 bases identical to TRBD2. The CDR3 runs to 12 residues. Germline V CDR1 and CDR2: KGHSH, LQKENI. Trimming took 5 bases from V and 5 from J; bases not matched to a gene: 2. Full variable domain (remainder filled in from reference TRBV18 and TRBJ2-7): NAGVMQNPRHLVRRRGQEARLRCSPMKGHSHVYWYRQLPEEGLKFMVYLQKENIIDESGMPKERFSAEFPKEGPSILRIQQVVRGDSAAYFCASSGSGNEQYFGPGTRLTVT.